This TCR beta chain was sequenced during a study of blood T cell repertoires in COVID-19. The repertoire was sequenced with immunoSEQ multiplex PCR; TCRdb's copy has only in-frame clones and lacks some. The sample contains about 120,000 clones, approximately 80% of which appear only once. The source of this sequence is a woman aged 50 to 60 with acute or convalescent COVID-19. The sample comprised peripheral blood.

For the CDR3, the DNA is TGTGCCAGCAGTTACAGGGGTGACGGCAATCAGCCCCAGCATTTT. Its protein is CASSYRGDGNQPQHF. The V call is TRBV9, the J call TRBJ1-5, with 7 nucleotides matching TRBD1. CDR3 length: 15 residues. Looked up from germline, CDR1 is SGDLS and CDR2 is YYNGEE. V dropped 5 bases and J dropped 2; count of bases not matched to a gene: 7.